The clone carrying this T cell receptor beta chain qualifies as large. Its antigen is still unknown. The trim removed 2 bases at V and 4 bases at J, leaving 7 bases unmatched. The CDR3 covers 15 residues. Points from the study as a whole: In terms of TCR gene usage, tumor memory CD4+ T cells clustered together with blood and lymph node memory CD4+ cells, as well as with lymph node naive CD4+ cells.

TRBV12-4/TRBJ1-2 clonotypes were amplified with adaptor-ligated barcode primers. TCRdb itself ran the multiplex PCR reads through MiXCR, one entry per CDR3 protein. The sample contains roughly 560 distinct CDR3 sequences, less than 5% of which appear only once. The sorted Tregs were CD4+CD25+CD127-/low cells. This receptor was identified in a female donor with breast cancer. The specimen sequenced was Tregs sorted from blood. The chain recombines TRBV12-3 or TRBV12-4 with TRBJ1-2; TRBD1 matches 7 bases. The CDR3 DNA reads TGTGCCAGCAGTTTAATCTGGGACAGTCCCTATGGCTACACCTTC. Translated, it gives CASSLIWDSPYGYTF.